These 5 T cell receptor beta chains were all obtained from the same sample, sequenced in a study of T cell responses to AZD1222 COVID-19 vaccine. The protocol was immunoSEQ multiplex PCR, while the TCRdb copy is restricted to in-frame clones and leaves out a portion. Here the sample spans some 120,000 clones, approximately 85% being singletons. Material: peripheral blood, obtained on day 0 of MenACWY control vaccination. All receptors come from an adult in good health.

In this sample, this clone turned up once. This sequence joins TRBV18 and TRBJ1-1; no clear D. CDR1 KGHSH and CDR2 LQKENI come from the germline V gene. The CDR3 runs 12 residues. With 2 bases removed from V and 3 bases from J, the gap between germline ends came to 4 bases. The CDR3 DNA is TGTGCCAGCTCACCAACTGACACTGAAGCTTTCTTT. Residues: CASSPTDTEAFF.

V is TRBV7-8 and J is TRBJ2-5; either TRBD1 or TRBD2 may supply D (5 bases each). Germline CDR1 reads SGHVS; CDR2 reads FQNEAQ. Trimming left V 1 base short and J 8 bases short, with 14 bases between. This CDR3 spans 14 amino acids. This CDR3 reads CASSLGPGPETQYF. The DNA for the CDR3 is TGTGCCAGCAGCTTAGGGCCGGGGCCGGAAACCCAGTACTTC.

The chain has TRBV6-1 and TRBJ2-5; 8 bases line up with TRBD2. V was clipped by 1 base and J by 5 bases; unmatched bases: 15. Germline lookup yields CDR1 MNHNS and CDR2 SASEGT. There are 18 residues in the CDR3. This CDR3 reads CASSEGRVAGRLRETQYF. CDR3 DNA sequence: TGTGCCAGCAGTGAAGGCCGGGTAGCGGGGCGGCTGCGGGAGACCCAGTACTTC.

This chain uses TRBV2 with TRBJ1-6; 9 nucleotides align to TRBD1. CDR1 and CDR2 from the germline V gene are SNHLY and FYNNEI. With 6 bases clipped from V and 1 base from J, the junction kept 1 base outside the gene matches. This CDR3 region has 15 residues. DNA of the CDR3: TGTGCCAGCAGGGGACAGGGTTCCTATAATTCACCCCTCCACTTT. Amino acid sequence: CASRGQGSYNSPLHF. Based on the CDR3 plus reference TRBV2 and TRBJ1-6, the full variable domain is EPEVTQTPSHQVTQMGQEVILRCVPISNHLYFYWYRQILGQKVEFLVSFYNNEISEKSEIFDDQFSVERPDGSNFTLKIRSTKLEDSAMYFCASRGQGSYNSPLHFGNGTRLTVT.

The V and J genes are TRBV6-6 and TRBJ1-5; 9 bases fit TRBD1. The germline V gene has CDR1 MNHNY and CDR2 SVGAGI (reference sequence). The CDR3 spans 15 residues. With 6 bases clipped from V and 1 base from J, the junction kept 4 bases outside the gene matches. CDR3 in amino acids: CASRQQGASNQPQHF. The CDR3 region has the DNA TGTGCCAGCAGACAACAGGGGGCAAGCAATCAGCCCCAGCATTTT.